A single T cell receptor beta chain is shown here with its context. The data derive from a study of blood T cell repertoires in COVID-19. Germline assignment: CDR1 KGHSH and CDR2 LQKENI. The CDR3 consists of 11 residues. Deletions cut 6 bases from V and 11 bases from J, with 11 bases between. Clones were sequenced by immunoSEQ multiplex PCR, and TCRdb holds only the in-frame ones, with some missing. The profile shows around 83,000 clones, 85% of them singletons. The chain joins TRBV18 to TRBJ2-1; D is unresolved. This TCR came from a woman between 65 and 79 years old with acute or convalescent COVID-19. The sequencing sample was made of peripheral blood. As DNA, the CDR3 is TGTGCCAGCTCGTCGTGGGCCAAGCAGTTCTTC. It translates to CASSSWAKQFF.